This T cell receptor (beta chain) was captured in a study of T-cell memory formation after mild COVID-19. This CDR3 spans 15 amino acids. General study results and limits: While clones contracting from day 15 to 85 were balanced between CD4 and CD8, later expanders leaned CD4+. Shrinking CD4+ clones were chiefly CM and EM; CD8+ ones were chiefly EMRA.

From the 5' RACE reads, TCRdb called clonotypes with MiXCR, one entry per CDR3 protein. The sample has 350,000 to 450,000 distinct CDR3 sequences, around 20% seen once. As concerns this clonotype: Its antigen remains unknown.

Sample: PBMCs or a T cell subset sorted from them (not recorded which). The clonotype originates from an adult woman who had mild COVID-19 (a few samples of this study predate the infection). Cell type and time point are not known. The J gene is TRBJ2-7, the V gene TRBV21-1; the table calls TRBD2, which could not be checked here. TRBV21-1 is a pseudogene segment. Written as DNA, the CDR3 is TGTGCCAGCAGCAAAGGGGGGACTCCTTCCTACGAGCAGTACTTC. It is translated as CASSKGGTPSYEQYF.